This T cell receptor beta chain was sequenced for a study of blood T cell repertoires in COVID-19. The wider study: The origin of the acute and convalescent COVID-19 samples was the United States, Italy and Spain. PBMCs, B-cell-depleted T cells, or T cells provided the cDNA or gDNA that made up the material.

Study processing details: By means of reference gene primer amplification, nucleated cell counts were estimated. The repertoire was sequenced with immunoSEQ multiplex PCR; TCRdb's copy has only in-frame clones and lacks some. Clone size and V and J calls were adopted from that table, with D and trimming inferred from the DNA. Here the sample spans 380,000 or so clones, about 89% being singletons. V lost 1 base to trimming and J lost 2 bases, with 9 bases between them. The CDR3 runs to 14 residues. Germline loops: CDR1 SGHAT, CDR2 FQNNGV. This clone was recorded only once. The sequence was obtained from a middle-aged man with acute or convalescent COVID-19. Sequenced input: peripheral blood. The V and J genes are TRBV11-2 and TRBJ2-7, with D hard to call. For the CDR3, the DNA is TGTGCCAGCAGCTTAGCCAGAAACCCCTACGAGCAGTACTTC. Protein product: CASSLARNPYEQYF.